One and the same sample provided the 29 T cell receptor beta chains below, sequenced in a study of blood T cell repertoires in COVID-19. Here immunoSEQ multiplex PCR was the method, and the copy in TCRdb shows in-frame clones only, minus some. The sample consists of about 300,000 clones, 80% to 90% of them appearing once. The specimen was peripheral blood. Receptors were obtained from a woman aged 45-60 years who had recovered from COVID-19.

CDR3: CASSYNRGGGNTIYF. DNA for the CDR3: TGTGCCAGCAGCTACAACAGGGGTGGTGGAAACACCATATATTTT. V usage is TRBV7-2 and J usage is TRBJ1-3, with 7 nucleotides matching TRBD1. The CDR3 runs 15 residues. Germline assignment: CDR1 SGHTA and CDR2 FQGNSA. After removal of 4 bases from V and 3 bases from J, the junction contained 6 bases not matched to a gene.

The chain couples TRBV28 to TRBJ1-1, with D possibly matching TRBD1 (5 bases). The V end was cut by 7 bases, the J end by 1 base, with 19 bases between. The V gene's germline CDR1 is MDHEN and CDR2 SYDVKM. The CDR3 runs to 16 residues. For the CDR3, the DNA is TGTGCCAGCACCTCGGCGGGGGGGGAACAGAACACTGAAGCTTTCTTT. Residues: CASTSAGGEQNTEAFF.

J is TRBJ2-5 and V is TRBV30; D gene ambiguous. Germline V gene data show CDR1 as GTSNPN and CDR2 as SVGIG (reference sequence). The V and J ends lost 0 bases and 2 bases respectively, with 7 bases between them. This CDR3 has 13 residues. The DNA for the CDR3 is TGTGCCTGGAGTGTTTGGGCGCAAGAGACCCAGTACTTC. Protein sequence: CAWSVWAQETQYF.

The chain combines TRBV19 with TRBJ2-1; no reliable D call. V lost 0 bases, J lost 10 bases, and 13 bases lay in between. The CDR3 totals 14 residues. Per germline, CDR1 LNHDA and CDR2 SQIVND (reference sequence). DNA of the CDR3: TGTGCCAGTAGTATAGATCTGGTGGGCAGGGAGCAGTTCTTC. Protein: CASSIDLVGREQFF.

This clone was seen more than once but under ten times. The chain is built from TRBV5-1 and TRBJ1-5; TRBD1 matches at 7 bases. The CDR3 covers 15 residues. CDR1 is SGHRS and CDR2 is YFSETQ in the germline V gene. V shed 1 base, J shed 6 bases, and the junction held 7 bases outside the gene matches. CDR3 protein: CASSLNAGGSQPQHF. The CDR3 nucleotides read TGCGCCAGCAGCTTGAATGCAGGGGGAAGTCAGCCCCAGCATTTT.

This chain links TRBV3-1 (or the pseudogene TRBV3-2) with TRBJ1-5; D ambiguous. The CDR3 is made up of 13 amino acids. V dropped 1 base and J dropped 4 bases, with 5 bases sitting between them. From germline, CDR1 is LGHDT and CDR2 YNNKEL (reference sequence). The CDR3 is CASSQAGNQPQHF. The CDR3, as DNA: TGTGCCAGCAGCCAAGCGGGAAATCAGCCCCAGCATTTT.

The V gene is TRBV19, the J gene TRBJ1-2; D gene uncertain. This CDR3 region has 12 residues. Trimming cost V 9 bases and J 4 bases, with 12 bases left between them. The germline gives CDR1 LNHDA, CDR2 SQIVND (reference sequence). This chain's CDR3 is CASRQGGYGYTF. DNA for the CDR3: TGTGCCAGCAGACAAGGAGGCTATGGCTACACCTTC.

The V gene is TRBV12-3 or TRBV12-4, the J gene TRBJ2-5; D call uncertain. The V gene lost 6 bases and the J gene lost 0 bases, with 8 bases spanning the gap. The CDR3 has 13 residues. The CDR3, as DNA: TGTGCCAGCAGCCCTCAGTACCAAGAGACCCAGTACTTC. It codes for CASSPQYQETQYF.

The chain recombines TRBV24-1 with TRBJ2-2; TRBD1 agrees at 9 bases. Germline CDR1 reads KGHDR; CDR2 reads SFDVKD. This CDR3 has 16 amino acids. J was trimmed by 4 bases and V by 3 bases; bases with no gene match: 5. The CDR3: CATSDPGTGITGELFF. The CDR3 nucleotides read TGTGCCACCAGTGATCCCGGGACAGGGATCACCGGGGAGCTGTTTTTT.

The genes are TRBV5-4 and TRBJ2-3; a possible D gene is TRBD2 (5 bases). Trimming left V 4 bases short and J 0 bases short, with 15 bases between. CDR1 and CDR2 (germline): SGHNT, YYREEE (reference sequence). This CDR3 comprises 16 residues. The CDR3 here is CASSPGSALSTDTQYF. The DNA for the CDR3 is TGTGCCAGCAGCCCGGGGTCGGCCCTTAGCACAGATACGCAGTATTTT.

The rearrangement uses TRBV28 and TRBJ1-6; D might be TRBD1 (5 bases). In germline, CDR1 is MDHEN, CDR2 SYDVKM. Deletions cut 2 bases from V and 14 bases from J, with 19 bases between. The CDR3 runs 15 residues. CDR3 region: CASSLIQGSKWALHF. The DNA for the CDR3 is TGTGCCAGCAGTTTAATCCAGGGATCAAAATGGGCCCTCCACTTT. The whole variable domain, filled in from reference TRBV28 and TRBJ1-6, reads DVKVTQSSRYLVKRTGEKVFLECVQDMDHENMFWYRQDPGLGLRLIYFSYDVKMKEKGDIPEGYSVSREKKERFSLILESASTNQTSMYLCASSLIQGSKWALHFGNGTRLTVT.

The chain couples TRBV6-5 to TRBJ2-1; 7 nucleotides agree with TRBD1. CDR3 length: 14 residues. With 10 bases clipped from V and 7 bases from J, the junction kept 13 bases outside the gene matches. Germline loops: CDR1 MNHEY, CDR2 SVGAGI. The CDR3 is CATGKGAPTNEQFF. CDR3 in DNA: TGTGCCACTGGAAAGGGGGCCCCGACAAATGAGCAGTTCTTC.

CDR3 sequence reads: CASSQDVLAGGGEQFF. The CDR3, as DNA: TGCGCCAGCAGCCAAGATGTACTAGCGGGAGGAGGTGAGCAGTTCTTC. This chain connects TRBV4-1 to TRBJ2-1; 12 bases align to TRBD2. With V trimmed by 0 bases and J by 9 bases, 6 bases remained unmatched. The germline CDR1 and CDR2 sequences are MGHRA and YSYEKL. The CDR3 extends over 16 amino acids.

This chain connects TRBV25-1 to TRBJ1-4, with 9 bases identical to TRBD1. The germline V gene encodes CDR1 MGHDK and CDR2 SYGVNS. This CDR3 has 15 amino acids. V lost 5 bases, J lost 7 bases, and 8 bases stayed unmatched. CDR3 protein: CASSSRDRVGEKLFF. DNA of the CDR3: TGTGCCAGCAGTTCCCGGGACAGGGTGGGTGAAAAACTGTTTTTT.

This clone was seen more than once but under ten times. The chain is built from TRBV10-3 and TRBJ2-7; possibly TRBD2 for D (7 bases). Germline V lookup: CDR1 ENHRY, CDR2 SYGVKD. Trimming took 10 bases from V and 2 from J, leaving 21 bases between them. This CDR3 region has 15 residues. The CDR3 sequence is CATYKGGEGTYEQYF. Here the CDR3 DNA reads TGTGCCACTTATAAAGGGGGGGAGGGGACCTACGAGCAGTACTTC.

The gene calls are TRBV5-6 and TRBJ2-7, with TRBD2 identical over 12 bases. The CDR3 sequence is 16 residues long. The V gene end was trimmed by 5 bases and the J gene end by 4 bases; junction bases not matched to a gene: 10. From germline, CDR1 is SGHDT and CDR2 YYEEEE. As DNA, the CDR3 is TGTGCCAGCAGTGCACTAGCGGGAGGTCCTGGTTACGAGCAGTACTTC. It codes for CASSALAGGPGYEQYF.

The chain combines TRBV14 with TRBJ1-1, with 9 bases lining up with TRBD1. The germline V gene encodes CDR1 SGHDN and CDR2 FVKESK. This CDR3 has 13 residues. The trim removed 8 bases at V and 0 bases at J, leaving 1 base unmatched. The CDR3 protein is CASGDRVNTEAFF. In DNA, the CDR3 is TGTGCCAGCGGGGACAGGGTGAACACTGAAGCTTTCTTT.

This chain joins TRBV9 and TRBJ1-4; a possible D gene is TRBD1 (5 bases). This CDR3 has 15 amino acids. Per germline, CDR1 SGDLS and CDR2 YYNGEE. Trimming took off 4 bases at V and 2 bases at J, with 12 bases between the two ends. CDR3 in DNA: TGTGCCAGCAGCCAAGAGGAGGGGACTAATGAAAAACTGTTTTTT. Translated: CASSQEEGTNEKLFF.

This clone was detected only once. The rearrangement uses TRBV3-1 (or the pseudogene TRBV3-2) and TRBJ1-3, with 8 bases lining up with TRBD1. From germline, CDR1 is LGHDT and CDR2 YNNKEL (reference sequence). The CDR3 covers 14 residues. With V trimmed by 4 bases and J by 4 bases, 3 bases remained unmatched. CDR3 coding DNA: TGTGCCAGCAGCCCGACAGGGGACGGAAACACCATATATTTT. The encoded protein is CASSPTGDGNTIYF.

This clone was seen only once. CDR3 region: CASSLSGQLAGGRSDTQYF. In DNA, the CDR3 is TGTGCCAGCAGCTTGAGTGGTCAGCTAGCGGGGGGGCGGTCAGATACGCAGTATTTT. This chain links TRBV7-2 with TRBJ2-3; 12 bases map to TRBD2. The CDR3 runs 19 residues. Trimming took 3 bases from V and 4 from J; bases not matched to a gene: 14. Germline CDR1 reads SGHTA; CDR2 reads FQGNSA.

The chain is built from TRBV11-1 and TRBJ2-7, with TRBD1 matching 9 bases. Germline V gene lookup returns CDR1 SGHAT and CDR2 FQDESV (reference sequence). The CDR3 consists of 15 residues. V was clipped by 5 bases and J by 6 bases; unmatched bases: 11. The CDR3 here is CASSTVGTGSREQYF. For the CDR3, the DNA is TGTGCCAGCAGCACAGTTGGGACAGGGTCTCGCGAGCAGTACTTC.

This chain uses TRBV6-2 or TRBV6-3 with TRBJ1-6, with TRBD1 matching 7 bases. V gave up 4 bases and J gave up 6 bases; unmatched junction bases: 3. Germline-derived CDR1 and CDR2 are MNHEY and SVGEGT. This CDR3 comprises 14 residues. The CDR3 DNA reads as TGTGCCAGCAGTTGGGACAGAGGTAATTCACCCCTCCACTTT. It is translated as CASSWDRGNSPLHF.

The genes are TRBV5-1 and TRBJ2-5; 11 bases are shared with TRBD2. CDR1 and CDR2 (germline): SGHRS, YFSETQ. The CDR3 is 15 residues long. V gave up 2 bases and J gave up 5 bases; unmatched junction bases: 5. CDR3 loop: CASSLTSGSRETQYF. The CDR3 DNA reads as TGCGCCAGCAGCTTAACTAGCGGGAGTCGGGAGACCCAGTACTTC.

This chain joins TRBV5-1 and TRBJ1-3; D gene unclear. Trimming took off 0 bases at V and 0 bases at J, with 7 bases between the two ends. This CDR3 comprises 15 residues. Germline loops: CDR1 SGHRS, CDR2 YFSETQ. CDR3 coding DNA: TGCGCCAGCAGCTTGGCTGGGAGCTCTGGAAACACCATATATTTT. This codes for CASSLAGSSGNTIYF.

J is TRBJ2-2 and V is TRBV6-5; TRBD2 aligns across 9 bases. Germline CDR1 is MNHEY and CDR2 is SVGAGI. With V trimmed by 2 bases and J by 5 bases, 6 bases remained unmatched. The CDR3 length is 16 residues. CDR3 loop: CASSYGAAGGTGELFF. In DNA, the CDR3 is TGTGCCAGCAGTTACGGTGCTGCGGGAGGGACCGGGGAGCTGTTTTTT.

V and J are TRBV6-2 or TRBV6-3 and TRBJ1-5; perhaps TRBD1 as D (6 bases). CDR1 is MNHEY, CDR2 SVGEGT, per germline. The length of the CDR3 is 15 residues. Trimming took 3 bases from V and 4 from J, leaving 13 bases between them. The CDR3 loop is CASSYTQTGNQPQHF. The CDR3 DNA is TGTGCCAGCAGTTATACCCAGACAGGTAATCAGCCCCAGCATTTT.

The chain carries TRBV5-8 and TRBJ2-5; maybe TRBD1 (6 bases). V was clipped by 4 bases and J by 3 bases, with 13 bases between them. The CDR3 runs to 14 residues. The germline gives CDR1 SGHTS, CDR2 YDEGEE. Here the CDR3 DNA reads TGTGCCAGCAGCCCACAGGGTAGAGAAGAGACCCAGTACTTC. Translating it yields CASSPQGREETQYF.

V usage is TRBV10-1 and J usage is TRBJ2-6, with 9 positions matching TRBD1. Germline values: CDR1 WNHNN, CDR2 SYGVQD (reference sequence). This CDR3 contains 18 residues. With V trimmed by 7 bases and J by 1 base, 11 bases remained unmatched. This CDR3 reads CASTWTGEKCSGANVLTF. The CDR3 nucleotides read TGCGCCAGCACCTGGACAGGGGAAAAGTGTTCTGGGGCCAACGTCCTGACTTTC.

The chain employs TRBV30 and TRBJ1-2; 7 bases line up with TRBD1. V lost 8 bases to trimming and J lost 7 bases; unmatched junction nucleotides: 7. This CDR3 has 11 residues. Per germline, CDR1 GTSNPN and CDR2 SVGIG (reference sequence). Here the CDR3 DNA reads TGTGCCAGGACGGCAGGGGGTGGCTACACCTTC. The encoded protein is CARTAGGGYTF.